Listed here are 14 T cell receptor beta chains from one sample, sequenced in a study of OX40 agonist ivuxolimab in advanced cancers. TCRdb keeps only in-frame clones here, not all; method: immunoSEQ multiplex PCR. This table has tens of thousands of clones, about nine tenths appearing once. Specimen: CD4+ or CD8+ T cells sorted from blood, collected in a trial of the OX40 agonist ivuxolimab. These receptor sequences come from an adult with an advanced solid tumor such as melanoma, head and neck, liver or kidney cancer.

This chain joins TRBV2 and TRBJ2-3, with D unresolved. V lost 2 bases to trimming and J lost 0 bases, with 0 bases between them. The CDR3 runs 12 residues. CDR1 is SNHLY and CDR2 is FYNNEI in the germline V gene. The CDR3 DNA sequence: TGTGCCAGCAGTGAAAGCACAGATACGCAGTATTTT. Protein product: CASSESTDTQYF.

The chain carries TRBV28 and TRBJ1-2, with D possibly matching TRBD1 (5 bases). This CDR3 has 19 residues. V was shortened by 4 bases and J by 0 bases, with 24 bases between the two germline ends. Germline V gene data show CDR1 as MDHEN and CDR2 as SYDVKM. CDR3 nucleotide sequence: TGTGCCAGCAGTTCCATGCCCGGGACGGCACCATTTGCTAACTATGGCTACACCTTC. Amino acid sequence: CASSSMPGTAPFANYGYTF.

This clone was seen only a few times. The chain recombines TRBV7-9 with TRBJ2-5; D uncertain. V was trimmed by 4 bases and J by 0 bases, leaving 6 bases between them. Germline V gene sequence: CDR1 SEHNR, CDR2 FQNEAQ (reference sequence). The CDR3 is made up of 13 amino acids. The CDR3 DNA is TGTGCCAGCAGCTACACGGACCAAGAGACCCAGTACTTC. This sequence encodes CASSYTDQETQYF.

The genes are TRBV29-1 and TRBJ2-7; tentative D call: TRBD1 (5 bases). The germline V and J ends were trimmed by 7 bases and 3 bases, with 13 bases remaining between them. From germline, CDR1 is SQVTM and CDR2 ANQGSEA. The CDR3 runs 12 residues. CDR3: CSAETVNYEQYF. CDR3 coding DNA: TGCAGCGCCGAGACAGTCAACTACGAGCAGTACTTC.

This chain connects TRBV14 to TRBJ2-7, with D uncertain. The germline V and J ends were trimmed by 1 base and 1 base, with 8 bases remaining between them. Germline V gene lookup returns CDR1 SGHDN and CDR2 FVKESK. The CDR3 has 14 amino acids. CDR3 in DNA: TGTGCCAGCAGCCAAGTAGGCCCGTCCTACGAGCAGTACTTC. It encodes CASSQVGPSYEQYF.

This clone came up once. This chain links TRBV6-1 with TRBJ2-5; 7 bases are shared with TRBD2. This CDR3 region has 15 residues. Germline values: CDR1 MNHNS, CDR2 SASEGT. J gave up 2 bases and V 8 bases, and 11 bases lay outside the gene matches. CDR3 protein: CASGPERGTQETQYF. CDR3 nucleotide sequence: TGTGCCAGCGGGCCCGAGCGGGGAACTCAAGAGACCCAGTACTTC.

CDR3 loop: CASSPGQDYTGELFF. CDR3 DNA: TGTGCCAGCAGTCCGGGACAGGATTACACCGGGGAGCTGTTTTTT. The chain recombines TRBV6-5 with TRBJ2-2, with TRBD1 matching over 8 bases. Germline trimming cut 5 bases from V and 3 bases from J; bases unmatched to any gene: 5. Germline-derived CDR1 and CDR2 are MNHEY and SVGAGI. The CDR3 length is 15 residues.

The chain recombines TRBV19 with TRBJ1-1; perhaps TRBD1 as D (5 bases). V dropped 2 bases and J dropped 1 base, with 5 bases sitting between them. In germline, CDR1 is LNHDA, CDR2 SQIVND (reference sequence). This CDR3 has 13 amino acids. CDR3 sequence (DNA): TGTGCCAGTAGTATAAGGGGGAACACTGAAGCTTTCTTT. Protein product: CASSIRGNTEAFF.

The J gene is TRBJ2-7, the V gene TRBV29-1; TRBD2 agrees at 8 bases. With 5 bases clipped from V and 0 bases from J, the junction kept 6 bases outside the gene matches. CDR1 and CDR2 from the germline V gene are SQVTM and ANQGSEA. The CDR3 covers 14 residues. The CDR3 nucleotides are TGCAGCGTTATCTCGGGAGGGATCTCCTACGAGCAGTACTTC. Encoded protein: CSVISGGISYEQYF.

This clone was counted a single time. The V call is TRBV5-1, the J call TRBJ1-2; 9 nucleotides agree with TRBD1. The CDR3 length is 17 residues. Germline V gene sequence: CDR1 SGHRS, CDR2 YFSETQ. V lost 4 bases and J lost 3; bases outside the gene matches: 13. As DNA, the CDR3 is TGCGCCAGCAGCCCCTCAGGACAGGGGACTTCTGACTATGGCTACACCTTC. Protein: CASSPSGQGTSDYGYTF.

This clone appeared a single time. This chain links TRBV28 with TRBJ1-4; D gene unclear. Germline CDR1 and CDR2: MDHEN and SYDVKM. Trimming took 6 bases from V and 0 from J, leaving 14 bases between them. CDR3 size: 16 residues. The CDR3: CASSQTGATTNEKLFF. Here the CDR3 DNA reads TGTGCCAGCAGCCAAACGGGAGCCACAACTAATGAAAAACTGTTTTTT.

J is TRBJ2-3 and V is TRBV27, with D hard to call. V was pared by 3 bases and J by 6 bases, with 13 bases between. Germline CDR1 MNHEY, CDR2 SMNVEV (reference sequence). The CDR3 covers 14 residues. CDR3 region: CASSFTPFEDTQYF. CDR3 coding DNA: TGTGCCAGCAGTTTTACCCCGTTTGAGGATACGCAGTATTTT.

The chain links TRBV27 to TRBJ1-5; perhaps TRBD1 as D (6 bases). V lost 5 bases to trimming and J lost 7 bases, with 12 bases between them. Germline V gene data show CDR1 as MNHEY and CDR2 as SMNVEV (reference sequence). There are 13 residues in the CDR3. CDR3 DNA: TGTGCCAGCAGTCAGACAGGTTCCCAGCCCCAGCATTTT. Amino acids: CASSQTGSQPQHF.

The chain combines TRBV4-2 with TRBJ2-1; a possible D gene is TRBD2 (6 bases). The CDR3 sequence is 16 residues long. V dropped 2 bases and J dropped 4 bases, with 15 bases sitting between them. Germline CDR1 reads LGHNA; CDR2 reads YNFKEQ. The CDR3 DNA sequence: TGTGCCAGCAGCCAATTGATTAGCGGTACTTACAATGAGCAGTTCTTC. Its protein is CASSQLISGTYNEQFF.